This T cell receptor beta chain was observed in a study of blood T cells in healthy people across ages. As for the study in general: Per two T cells, template switching captured roughly one barcoded beta molecule. Overall study findings and caveats: Conclusively comparing naive with antigen-experienced cells was impossible with unsorted PBMCs.

With a J-beta primer mix and a sample-barcoded 5' primer, a second PCR ran about 6 to 11 cycles. A 12-random-nucleotide template-switch adaptor tagged each cDNA molecule. TCRdb re-derived calls from the 5' RACE reads in MiXCR, one entry per CDR3 protein. Of 800,000 to 950,000 distinct CDR3 sequences listed, about 34% were seen once; the top ten hold roughly 13%. The sample holds many counts of this clonotype. Antigen: not known. CDR1 DFQATT and CDR2 SNEGSKA come from the germline V gene (reference sequence). The CDR3 is made up of 11 amino acids. Trimming removed 3 bases at V and 7 bases at J, with 9 bases between.

Sequenced: blood. The chain combines TRBV20-1 with TRBJ1-2; a possible D gene is TRBD1 (5 bases). The receptor comes from a man aged 18 to 29 in good health. The CDR3 region is CSASPGSGYTF. In nucleotides, the CDR3 is TGCAGTGCTAGCCCAGGGTCTGGCTACACCTTC.